This section outlines one TCR beta chain sequence together with its context. Its antigen is unknown. These data are taken from a study of post-analysis software for immune sequencing data. Findings of the study overall: Five or six TRBV segments appeared more often in patients than in controls, and TRBV5-6, TRBV5-1 and TRBV20-1 were among these. When compared against controls, multiple sclerosis patients showed significantly lower normalized Chao1 diversity.

cDNA libraries of TCR beta carried unique molecular identifiers. MiXCR was run by TCRdb on the PCR reads, yielding one entry per CDR3 protein. The sample contains some 800,000 distinct CDR3 sequences, 40% to 55% of which appear only once. The CDR3 loop spans 15 amino acids. Trimming shortened V by 10 bases and J by 3 bases, and 20 bases separated the two germline ends. The TCR was taken from a girl under 18 with multiple sclerosis. The sequencing input was blood. The chain combines TRBV12-3 or TRBV12-4 with TRBJ2-3; either TRBD1 or TRBD2 may supply D (5 bases each). CDR3 in DNA: TGTGCCACCTGTTGGACCAGAGGGACGACAGATACGCAGTATTTT. Translation gives CATCWTRGTTDTQYF.